A selection of T cell receptor beta chains follows, all from one sample in a study of regulatory T cells in long-lasting Graves disease. TCRdb reprocessed the multiplex PCR reads with MiXCR, giving one entry per CDR3 protein. Among hundreds of thousands of distinct CDR3 sequences, 16% were seen once, and the ten largest hold roughly 27%. In addition, the sample was reused for a study of T cells in Graves' hyperthyroidism and ophthalmopathy.

Sequenced here: peripheral blood mononuclear cells (PBMCs), sampled at new diagnosis, from a patient treated with antithyroid drugs. The receptors were gathered from a man aged 35 to 55 with Graves disease. CDR3s include the opening cysteine and the closing phenylalanine or tryptophan. D genes are given only for firm matches. Size is omitted from some rows. Given values are once, few, many or a class for expanded clones.

j_call clone_size d_call v_call cdr3_aa cdr3_nt
TRBJ1-5 many - TRBV6-1 CASSEAIIGNQPQHF TGTGCCAGCAGTGAAGCGATAATAGGCAATCAGCCCCAGCATTTT
TRBJ2-1 many - TRBV3-1 CASSQEPVVNEQFF TGTGCCAGCAGTCAAGAGCCAGTAGTCAATGAGCAGTTCTTC
TRBJ2-7 many TRBD1 TRBV6-5 CASSYSGTAYEQYF TGTGCCAGCAGTTACTCGGGGACAGCCTACGAGCAGTACTTC
TRBJ2-2 few TRBD1 TRBV7-9 CANGQGSNTGELFF TGTGCCAACGGACAGGGCTCGAACACCGGGGAGCTGTTTTTT
TRBJ2-1 few TRBD2 TRBV5-1 CASSLRFGGLAGGPHNEQFF TGCGCCAGCAGCTTGAGATTTGGGGGACTAGCGGGGGGGCCACACAATGAGCAGTTCTTC
TRBJ2-7 many TRBD2 TRBV27 CASSLLAGGYEQYF TGTGCCAGCAGTTTGTTAGCGGGGGGCTACGAGCAGTACTTC
TRBJ1-6 - - TRBV20-1 CSATDTTNNSPLHF TGCAGTGCTACTGACACCACCAATAATTCACCCCTCCACTTT
TRBJ1-6 many - TRBV18 CASSPIRGEASPLHF TGTGCCAGCTCACCAATCAGGGGCGAGGCTTCACCCCTCCACTTT
TRBJ1-2 many - TRBV2 CASSEIFGAYGYTF TGTGCCAGCAGTGAGATTTTTGGGGCGTATGGCTACACCTTC
TRBJ2-2 many - TRBV28 CASRPAQGGAGELFF TGTGCCAGCAGGCCCGCCCAGGGGGGGGCCGGGGAGCTGTTTTTT
TRBJ2-3 many - TRBV30 CAWTASSTDTQYF TGTGCCTGGACGGCGAGTAGCACAGATACGCAGTATTTT
TRBJ2-1 many TRBD1 TRBV28 CASSLLPGQDALESYNEQFF TGTGCCAGCAGTTTATTACCGGGACAGGACGCTTTAGAATCCTACAATGAGCAGTTCTTC
TRBJ2-5 - - TRBV15 CATSRDEGQGGETQYF TGTGCTACCAGCAGAGATGAAGGGCAGGGTGGTGAGACCCAGTACTTC
TRBJ2-1 many - TRBV20-1 CSARSTTRTGLGYNEQFF TGCAGTGCTAGGAGTACTACCCGAACTGGCCTGGGGTACAATGAGCAGTTCTTC
TRBJ1-1 many TRBD1 TRBV27 CASSWTGAPTEAFF TGTGCCAGCAGTTGGACAGGGGCCCCCACTGAAGCTTTCTTT
TRBJ2-3 many TRBD2 TRBV3-1 CASSQGKGGYSDTQYF TGTGCCAGCAGCCAAGGAAAGGGAGGGTATTCAGATACGCAGTATTTT
TRBJ1-2 - - TRBV24-1 CATSQAGYGYTF TGTGCCACCTCGCAGGCCGGGTATGGCTACACCTTC
TRBJ2-1 - TRBD2 TRBV6-2/TRBV6-3 CASRIAPRGGNEQFF TGTGCCAGCAGAATTGCCCCCCGGGGGGGAAATGAGCAGTTCTTC
TRBJ1-5 - - TRBV9 CASSASGDGGQPQHF TGTGCCAGCAGCGCCTCAGGGGACGGAGGTCAGCCCCAGCATTTT
TRBJ1-4 few - TRBV10-3 CATRRQTATNEKLFF TGTGCCACCAGGCGGCAAACCGCAACTAATGAAAAACTGTTTTTT
TRBJ2-1 many - TRBV20-1 CSARKMGLTAQFF TGCAGTGCTAGAAAGATGGGTTTGACAGCACAGTTCTTC
TRBJ2-1 - TRBD2 TRBV15 CATSSDLAGGSFEQFF TGTGCCACCAGCAGCGACCTAGCGGGGGGGTCCTTTGAGCAGTTCTTC
TRBJ2-7 many - TRBV20-1 CSARGGIGYEQYF TGCAGTGCTAGAGGGGGTATCGGATACGAGCAGTACTTC
TRBJ2-2 - TRBD1 TRBV19 CASSKRGQGTGELFF TGTGCCAGTAGCAAGCGGGGACAGGGCACCGGGGAGCTGTTTTTT
TRBJ1-1 many - TRBV5-1 CASSLGPPNTEAFF TGCGCCAGCAGCTTGGGGCCGCCAAACACTGAAGCTTTCTTT
TRBJ1-4 - - TRBV5-1 CASSPYKGSNEKLFF TGCGCCAGCAGCCCCTATAAAGGATCAAATGAAAAACTGTTTTTT
TRBJ1-5 many TRBD1 TRBV28 CASSATGWRQPQHF TGTGCCAGTTCCGCGACAGGGTGGCGGCAGCCCCAGCATTTT
TRBJ2-7 many - TRBV20-1 CSARDLGVWTNYEQYF TGCAGTGCTAGAGATCTTGGGGTCTGGACCAACTACGAGCAGTACTTC
TRBJ1-1 few TRBD1 TRBV5-1 CASSWAGGLTEAFF TGCGCCAGCAGCTGGGCAGGGGGCCTGACTGAAGCTTTCTTT
TRBJ1-1 - - TRBV20-1 CSAREVYTEAFF TGCAGTGCTAGGGAAGTCTACACTGAAGCTTTCTTT
TRBJ1-4 many TRBD1 TRBV12-3/TRBV12-4 CASRQGLGKLFF TGTGCCAGCAGACAGGGGTTGGGAAAACTGTTTTTT
TRBJ1-3 - TRBD1 TRBV9 CASSELQGASGNTIYF TGTGCCAGCAGCGAATTGCAGGGGGCCTCTGGAAACACCATATATTTT
TRBJ2-1 many TRBD2 TRBV7-8 CASSGGEGSSYNEQFF TGTGCCAGCAGCGGCGGGGAGGGGAGCTCCTACAATGAGCAGTTCTTC
TRBJ2-5 many TRBD1 TRBV28 CASSPGQVQETQYF TGTGCCAGCAGCCCTGGACAGGTCCAAGAGACCCAGTACTTC
TRBJ2-3 - - TRBV5-1 CASAPTPAQDTQYF TGCGCCAGCGCCCCCACCCCAGCTCAGGATACGCAGTATTTT
TRBJ2-1 many TRBD2 TRBV11-3 CASRAGGPSSEQFF TGTGCCAGCAGGGCGGGGGGGCCCAGCTCTGAGCAGTTCTTC
TRBJ2-3 many - TRBV6-5 CASSYSRLGTQYF TGTGCCAGCAGTTACTCTAGGTTGGGTACGCAGTATTTT
TRBJ1-4 once - TRBV19 CASSRTQRATNEKLFF TGTGCCAGTAGTCGGACCCAGCGGGCAACTAATGAAAAACTGTTTTTT
TRBJ2-3 many TRBD1 TRBV28 CASSLHRGWGDTQYF TGTGCCAGCAGCCTTCACAGGGGCTGGGGAGATACGCAGTATTTT
TRBJ2-4 - TRBD1 TRBV6-2/TRBV6-3 CASSYSGTGISIQYF TGTGCCAGCAGTTACTCGGGGACAGGTATCAGCATTCAGTACTTC
TRBJ2-7 many TRBD1 TRBV30 CAWSVERGRYEQYF TGTGCCTGGAGTGTTGAGAGGGGGCGCTACGAGCAGTACTTC
TRBJ2-3 many - TRBV2 CASSPPFTDTQYF TGTGCCAGCAGTCCTCCCTTCACAGATACGCAGTATTTT
TRBJ2-5 few TRBD2 TRBV5-1 CASSLALGGAETQYF TGCGCCAGCAGCTTGGCACTCGGGGGGGCAGAGACCCAGTACTTC
TRBJ2-3 - - TRBV29-1 CSVGKQSTGADTQYF TGCAGCGTGGGTAAACAGAGCACGGGGGCAGATACGCAGTATTTT
TRBJ2-7 - - TRBV5-4 CASSLRGGPYEQYF TGTGCCAGCAGCTTGCGAGGGGGGCCCTACGAGCAGTACTTC
TRBJ1-6 few TRBD1 TRBV19 CASSIPGQGNSPLHF TGTGCCAGTAGTATTCCGGGACAGGGGAATTCACCCCTCCACTTT
TRBJ1-5 many - TRBV20-1 CSARRGAFSNRPQHF TGCAGTGCTAGGCGGGGGGCTTTTAGCAATCGGCCCCAGCATTTT